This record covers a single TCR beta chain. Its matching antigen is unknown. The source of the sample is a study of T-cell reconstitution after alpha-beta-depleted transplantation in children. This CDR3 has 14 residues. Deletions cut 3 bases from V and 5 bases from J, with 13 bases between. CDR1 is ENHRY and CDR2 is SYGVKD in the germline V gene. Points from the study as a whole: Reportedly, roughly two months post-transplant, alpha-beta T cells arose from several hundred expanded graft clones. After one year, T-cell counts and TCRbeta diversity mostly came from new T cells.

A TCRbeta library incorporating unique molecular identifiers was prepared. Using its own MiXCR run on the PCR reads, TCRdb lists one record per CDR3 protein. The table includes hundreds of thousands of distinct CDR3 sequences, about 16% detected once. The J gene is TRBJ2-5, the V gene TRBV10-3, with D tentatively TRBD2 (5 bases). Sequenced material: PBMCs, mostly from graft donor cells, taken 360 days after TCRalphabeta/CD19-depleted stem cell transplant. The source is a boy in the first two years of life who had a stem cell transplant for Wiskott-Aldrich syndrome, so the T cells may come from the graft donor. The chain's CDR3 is CAISENLAGETQYF. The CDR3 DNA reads TGTGCCATCAGTGAAAACCTAGCCGGCGAGACCCAGTACTTC.